Sequencing of this T cell receptor beta chain was carried out in a study of T-cell reconstitution after alpha-beta-depleted transplantation in children. Whole-study results and caveats: Approximately two months post-transplant, alpha-beta T cells reportedly originated from several hundred expanded graft clones. The authors attributed T-cell counts and diversity one year after transplant mostly to newly produced T cells.

Trimming shortened V by 0 bases and J by 0 bases, and 11 bases separated the two germline ends. The CDR3 covers 17 residues. Germline V gene lookup returns CDR1 LNHNV and CDR2 YYDKDF (reference sequence). In the case of this clonotype: Its cognate antigen is unknown.

It was with unique molecular identifiers that the TCRbeta library was prepared. MiXCR was run by TCRdb on the PCR reads, yielding one entry per CDR3 protein. The sample includes some 600,000 distinct CDR3 sequences, over 10% of them seen just once. The chain is built from TRBV15 and TRBJ2-2; D remains ambiguous. The TCR originated in a male patient aged 10-17 years who had a stem cell transplant for acute myeloid leukemia, so the T cells may come from the graft donor. This sample comprised PBMCs, mostly from graft donor cells, obtained 360 days after TCRalphabeta/CD19-depleted stem cell transplant. The CDR3 protein is CATSRDSGRPNTGELFF. The CDR3 DNA reads TGTGCCACCAGCAGAGATTCCGGCAGGCCGAACACCGGGGAGCTGTTTTTT.